This TCR beta chain stems from a study of OX40 agonist ivuxolimab in advanced cancers. Study results and limitations: Blood T cells, both CD4+ and CD8+, expanded clonally by week 6 at 0.1 to 3.0 mg/kg. Average numbers of expanded clones were greater in CD8+ T cells than in CD4+.

Profiled with immunoSEQ multiplex PCR; TCRdb holds only in-frame clones, not every one. The sample contains about 78,000 clones, 92% of which appear only once. In the case of this clone: Its antigen is undetermined.

The study sampled blood at baseline, cycle 4 day 1, and cycle 7 day 1. Between the trimmed V and J ends, which lost 5 bases and 8 bases, there was a span of 21 bases. The CDR3 runs to 15 residues. CDR1 SGHTA and CDR2 FQGNSA come from the germline V gene. The specimen comprised CD4+ or CD8+ T cells sorted from blood, sampled in a trial of the OX40 agonist ivuxolimab. This TCR derives from an adult with an advanced solid tumor such as melanoma, head and neck, liver or kidney cancer. The genes are TRBV7-2 and TRBJ1-2, with D possibly TRBD1 on 5 matching bases. DNA for the CDR3: TGTGCCAGCAGCCCAGTTACCGGGCCTCAGGGAGGCTACACCTTC. Protein: CASSPVTGPQGGYTF.